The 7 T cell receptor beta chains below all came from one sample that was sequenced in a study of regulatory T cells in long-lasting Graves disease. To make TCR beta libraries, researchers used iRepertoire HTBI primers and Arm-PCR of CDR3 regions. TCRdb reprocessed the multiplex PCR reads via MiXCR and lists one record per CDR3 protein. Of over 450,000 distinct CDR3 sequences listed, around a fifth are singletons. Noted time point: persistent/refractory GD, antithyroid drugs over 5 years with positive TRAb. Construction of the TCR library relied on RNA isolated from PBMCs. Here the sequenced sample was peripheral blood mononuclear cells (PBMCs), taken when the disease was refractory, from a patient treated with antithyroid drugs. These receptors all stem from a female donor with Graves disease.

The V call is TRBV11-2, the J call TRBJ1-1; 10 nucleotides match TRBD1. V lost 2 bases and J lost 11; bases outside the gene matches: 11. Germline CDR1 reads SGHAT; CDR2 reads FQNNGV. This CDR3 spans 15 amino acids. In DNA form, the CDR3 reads TGTGCCAGCAGCTTAACCCCGGGACAGGGGATGGAGGCTTTCTTT. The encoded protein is CASSLTPGQGMEAFF. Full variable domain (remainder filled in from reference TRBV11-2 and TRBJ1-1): EAGVAQSPRYKIIEKRQSVAFWCNPISGHATLYWYQQILGQGPKLLIQFQNNGVVDDSQLPKDRFSAERLKGVDSTLKIQPAKLEDSAVYLCASSLTPGQGMEAFFGQGTRLTVV.

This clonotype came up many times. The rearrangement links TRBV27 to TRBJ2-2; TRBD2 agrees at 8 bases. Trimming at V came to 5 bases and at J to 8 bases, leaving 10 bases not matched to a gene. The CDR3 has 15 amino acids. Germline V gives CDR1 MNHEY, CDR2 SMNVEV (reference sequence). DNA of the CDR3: TGTGCCAGCAGTAGGAAAGCGGCGGGGGGAGGGGAGCTGTTTTTT. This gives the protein CASSRKAAGGGELFF.

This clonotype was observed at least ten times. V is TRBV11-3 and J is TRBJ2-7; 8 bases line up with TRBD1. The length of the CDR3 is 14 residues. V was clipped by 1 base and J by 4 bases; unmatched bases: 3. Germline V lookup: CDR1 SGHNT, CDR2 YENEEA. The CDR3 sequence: CASSLGTGFYEQYF. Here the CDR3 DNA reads TGTGCCAGCAGCTTAGGGACAGGGTTTTACGAGCAGTACTTC. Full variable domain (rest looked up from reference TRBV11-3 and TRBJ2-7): EAGVVQSPRYKIIEKKQPVAFWCNPISGHNTLYWYLQNLGQGPELLIRYENEEAVDDSQLPKDRFSAERLKGVDSTLKIQPAELGDSAVYLCASSLGTGFYEQYFGPGTRLTVT.

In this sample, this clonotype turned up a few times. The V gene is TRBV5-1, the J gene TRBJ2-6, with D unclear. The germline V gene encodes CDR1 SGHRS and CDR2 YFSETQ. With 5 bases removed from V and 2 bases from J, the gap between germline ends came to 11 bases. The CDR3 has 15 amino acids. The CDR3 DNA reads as TGCGCCAGCAGTATAGAAGTTACTGGGGCCAACGTCCTGACTTTC. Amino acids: CASSIEVTGANVLTF.

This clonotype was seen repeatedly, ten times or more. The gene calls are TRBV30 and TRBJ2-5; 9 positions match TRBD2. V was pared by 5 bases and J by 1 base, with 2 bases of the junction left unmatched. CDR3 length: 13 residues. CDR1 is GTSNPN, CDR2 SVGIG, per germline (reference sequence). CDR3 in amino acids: CAWSSGTQETQYF. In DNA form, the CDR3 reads TGTGCCTGGTCTAGCGGGACCCAAGAGACCCAGTACTTC.

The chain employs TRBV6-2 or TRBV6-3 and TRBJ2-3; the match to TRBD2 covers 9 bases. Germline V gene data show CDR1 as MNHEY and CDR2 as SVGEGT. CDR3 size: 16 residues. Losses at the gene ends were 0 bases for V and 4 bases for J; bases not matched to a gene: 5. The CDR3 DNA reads TGTGCCAGCAGTTACTCACCTAGCGGGATGGCAGATACGCAGTATTTT. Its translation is CASSYSPSGMADTQYF.

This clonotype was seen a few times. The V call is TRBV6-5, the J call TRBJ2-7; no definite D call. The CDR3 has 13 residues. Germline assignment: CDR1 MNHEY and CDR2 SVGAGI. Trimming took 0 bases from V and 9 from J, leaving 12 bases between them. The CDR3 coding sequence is TGTGCCAGCAGTTACTCGGGCACCTTCATGCAGTACTTC. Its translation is CASSYSGTFMQYF.